Shown below are 20 T cell receptor beta chains from a single sample sequenced in a study of blood T cell repertoires in COVID-19. Clones were read by immunoSEQ multiplex PCR, and TCRdb kept only the in-frame ones, dropping some. The sample contains 160,000 or so clones, about 90% of which appear only once. The sequenced material came from PBMCs or T cells enriched from blood (not recorded which). All receptors derive from a human donor with acute COVID-19. The donor label of this sample is uncertain.

The chain recombines TRBV2 with TRBJ2-1; tentative D call: TRBD1 (6 bases). Trimming took off 8 bases at V and 6 bases at J, with 14 bases between the two ends. There are 13 residues in the CDR3. The germline CDR1 and CDR2 sequences are SNHLY and FYNNEI. The chain's CDR3 is CASGQNALNEQFF. As DNA, the CDR3 is TGTGCCAGCGGACAGAACGCTCTCAATGAGCAGTTCTTC.

This chain connects TRBV6-5 to TRBJ1-2; 7 nucleotides line up with TRBD1. This CDR3 region has 13 residues. V gave up 5 bases and J gave up 2 bases; unmatched junction bases: 2. Germline lookup yields CDR1 MNHEY and CDR2 SVGAGI. CDR3 loop: CASSPTGNYGYTF. The CDR3, as DNA: TGTGCCAGCAGTCCGACAGGGAACTATGGCTACACCTTC.

This clone was counted once. The chain has TRBV5-4 and TRBJ1-2; D unclear. V dropped 0 bases and J dropped 2 bases, with 11 bases sitting between them. CDR3 length equals 15 residues. Germline lookup yields CDR1 SGHNT and CDR2 YYREEE (reference sequence). The CDR3 region has the DNA TGTGCCAGCAGCTTGGTCCGGGGTCGGAACTATGGCTACACCTTC. Residues: CASSLVRGRNYGYTF.

The chain combines TRBV6-2 or TRBV6-3 with TRBJ2-1, with a weak D call TRBD2 (7 bases). CDR3 size: 17 residues. The V gene's germline CDR1 is MNHEY and CDR2 SVGEGT. V lost 1 base and J 5 bases, leaving 18 bases between the germline ends. CDR3 bases: TGTGCCAGCAGTTACTTGCGGGGGCCGATTCCGAACAATGAGCAGTTCTTC. Translation: CASSYLRGPIPNNEQFF.

CDR3 coding DNA: TGTGCCAGCAGTTTGGCCGGGACAGTAGGGACTTTCTTT. It is translated as CASSLAGTVGTFF. This rearrangement joins TRBV12-3 or TRBV12-4 to TRBJ1-1, with 7 nucleotides matching TRBD1. Trimming removed 3 bases from V and 12 bases from J; junction bases left unmatched: 10. This CDR3 is 13 amino acids long.

This chain links TRBV6-5 with TRBJ2-1; D unclear. The V and J ends lost 6 bases and 10 bases respectively, with 10 bases between them. The CDR3 has 11 residues. The V gene's germline CDR1 is MNHEY and CDR2 SVGAGI. DNA of the CDR3: TGTGCCAGCAGGGCGGTGACGGAGCAGTTCTTC. Its translation: CASRAVTEQFF.

Of note for this clone: The sample holds other DNA sequences that translate to the same CDR3. The V and J genes are TRBV18 and TRBJ1-2, with TRBD1 as a possible D gene (6 bases). The CDR3 is 14 residues long. The germline CDR1 and CDR2 sequences are KGHSH and LQKENI. V was cut by 3 bases and J by 0 bases, with 8 bases left in between. In nucleotides, the CDR3 is TGTGCCAGCTCACCCGGACAGACTAACTATGGCTACACCTTC. This translates into CASSPGQTNYGYTF.

The CDR3 spells CSVAVSPSYEQYF. CDR3 nucleotide sequence: TGCAGCGTTGCAGTATCCCCTTCCTACGAGCAGTACTTC. The chain recombines TRBV29-1 with TRBJ2-7, with D hard to call. The CDR3 is made up of 13 amino acids. Germline V gene sequence: CDR1 SQVTM, CDR2 ANQGSEA. V was cut by 4 bases and J by 1 base, with 11 bases left in between.

This rearrangement joins TRBV11-3 to TRBJ2-1, with 7 bases fitting TRBD2. V gave up 3 bases and J gave up 2 bases; unmatched junction bases: 4. The length of the CDR3 is 15 residues. Looked up from germline, CDR1 is SGHNT and CDR2 is YENEEA. The CDR3 reads CASSFERGTYNEQFF. The CDR3, as DNA: TGTGCCAGCAGCTTCGAGCGGGGAACCTACAATGAGCAGTTCTTC.

The V and J genes are TRBV7-9 and TRBJ2-1; tentative D call: TRBD2 (7 bases). V was pared by 0 bases and J by 5 bases, with 11 bases between. Germline values: CDR1 SEHNR, CDR2 FQNEAQ (reference sequence). The CDR3 extends over 15 amino acids. CDR3 sequence: CASSLAGGLNNEQFF. In DNA form, the CDR3 reads TGTGCCAGCAGCTTAGCGGGGGGGCTGAACAATGAGCAGTTCTTC.

This clone was recorded a few times. The chain links TRBV20-1 to TRBJ2-1; D uncertain. This CDR3 spans 11 amino acids. The ends were cut back, 5 bases at V and 6 bases at J, with 8 bases in the middle. Germline CDR1 and CDR2: DFQATT and SNEGSKA (reference sequence). CDR3 protein: CSAFSSNEQFF. The CDR3 coding sequence is TGCAGTGCTTTCTCTAGCAATGAGCAGTTCTTC.

The chain combines TRBV7-8 with TRBJ2-5; 7 positions agree with TRBD1. CDR3 size: 17 residues. Germline V gene sequence: CDR1 SGHVS, CDR2 FQNEAQ. V was pared by 1 base and J by 2 bases, with 10 bases of the junction left unmatched. Here the CDR3 reads CASSLGGLRDRQETQYF. CDR3 nucleotide sequence: TGTGCCAGCAGCTTAGGGGGCCTCCGGGACAGACAAGAGACCCAGTACTTC.

This clone is a singleton in its sample. The CDR3 DNA reads as TGTGCCAGCAGCATGACGCAGGGAAGTTCTTACTCCTATAATTCACCCCTCCACTTT. Its protein product is CASSMTQGSSYSYNSPLHF. This chain connects TRBV11-2 to TRBJ1-6; possibly TRBD1 for D (5 bases). Germline V gives CDR1 SGHAT, CDR2 FQNNGV. This CDR3 has 19 residues. Trimming removed 5 bases at V and 0 bases at J, with 20 bases between.

The chain uses TRBV2 and TRBJ2-1; 7 bases agree with TRBD2. CDR3 length: 14 amino acids. V lost 5 bases and J lost 8; bases outside the gene matches: 9. Per germline, CDR1 SNHLY and CDR2 FYNNEI. CDR3 in amino acids: CASSQRTAGDEQFF. The CDR3 DNA sequence: TGTGCCAGCAGTCAGAGGACGGCGGGAGATGAGCAGTTCTTC.

This clone appeared a few times. J is TRBJ1-2 and V is TRBV6-6; 12 positions match TRBD1. The V and J ends lost 5 bases and 4 bases, in that order; junction bases with no gene match: 11. The CDR3 loop spans 17 amino acids. Germline V gene sequence: CDR1 MNHNY, CDR2 SVGAGI (reference sequence). The CDR3 DNA is TGTGCCAGCAGTCAAAATCGGGACAGGGGGCAGGTCTATGGCTACACCTTC. Encoded protein: CASSQNRDRGQVYGYTF.

This clone occurred once. This chain links TRBV11-2 with TRBJ2-5, with a tentative D call TRBD2 (6 bases). The CDR3 has 15 amino acids. Per germline, CDR1 SGHAT and CDR2 FQNNGV. V lost 4 bases, J lost 4 bases, and 16 bases lay in between. CDR3 sequence: CASSSRDSFPETQYF. The DNA of the CDR3 is TGTGCCAGCAGCTCACGGGACTCCTTCCCAGAGACCCAGTACTTC.

This rearrangement joins TRBV10-3 to TRBJ1-1; 11 bases match TRBD1. The CDR3 runs 15 residues. The junction had 3 bases not matched to a gene; V was cut back by 6 bases and J by 0 bases. The V gene's germline CDR1 is ENHRY and CDR2 SYGVKD. The DNA of the CDR3 is TGTGCCATCAGGGGGACAGGGGGATTGAACACTGAAGCTTTCTTT. It is translated as CAIRGTGGLNTEAFF.

This clone was observed a few times. The genes are TRBV27 and TRBJ1-6, with no clear D. The CDR3 totals 14 residues. The germline V and J ends were trimmed by 6 bases and 7 bases, with 13 bases remaining between them. Germline CDR1 is MNHEY and CDR2 is SMNVEV (reference sequence). CDR3 region: CASSLGQPNSPLHF. In DNA form, the CDR3 reads TGTGCCAGCAGCCTAGGTCAGCCGAATTCACCCCTCCACTTT.

This clone appeared a few times. The chain couples TRBV7-9 to TRBJ2-2; 7 nucleotides agree with TRBD1. Germline CDR1 reads SEHNR; CDR2 reads FQNEAQ (reference sequence). V lost 5 bases, J lost 0 bases, and 6 bases stayed unmatched. The CDR3 totals 16 residues. The CDR3 sequence is CASSPRQGPNTGELFF. In nucleotides, the CDR3 is TGTGCCAGCAGCCCCCGACAGGGCCCGAACACCGGGGAGCTGTTTTTT.

The chain is built from TRBV10-2 and TRBJ1-2; 11 bases align to TRBD1. The CDR3 runs to 14 residues. In germline, CDR1 is WSHSY, CDR2 SAAADI. V was pared by 5 bases and J by 8 bases, with 7 bases of the junction left unmatched. CDR3: CASSPMGQGGGYTF. CDR3 sequence (DNA): TGCGCCAGCAGTCCTATGGGACAGGGGGGAGGCTACACCTTC.